The rows below give T cell receptor beta chains drawn from one sample of a study of cytomegalovirus exposure and HLA in healthy donors. Method: immunoSEQ multiplex PCR; TCRdb's copy keeps in-frame clones and lacks some. Of 150,000 to 200,000 clones in the sample, around 87% were seen once. The specimen was PBMCs. The receptor set was obtained from a woman in her late teens or twenties in good health and CMV-seronegative. Both conserved end residues are part of each CDR3. A D gene is named only where the DNA matches it firmly. Clone size, where shown, is once, few, many, or a class for clones that have expanded.

D gene,J gene,clone size,V gene,CDR3 protein,CDR3 DNA
.,TRBJ2-2,.,TRBV4-2,CASSRPQGPTGELFF,TGTGCCAGCAGCCGCCCGCAGGGCCCCACCGGGGAGCTGTTTTTT
.,TRBJ2-3,.,TRBV7-9,CASSLYTRAGTDTQYF,TGTGCCAGCAGCTTATATACCAGGGCGGGCACAGATACGCAGTATTTT
TRBD2,TRBJ2-1,.,TRBV2,CASSESGAYNEQFF,TGTGCCAGCAGTGAAAGCGGGGCCTACAATGAGCAGTTCTTC
TRBD2,TRBJ2-7,.,TRBV4-1,CASSQEGDYTYEQYF,TGCGCCAGCAGCCAAGAGGGGGACTACACCTACGAGCAGTACTTC
.,TRBJ2-1,.,TRBV29-1,CSVGRSGSYNEQFF,TGCAGCGTTGGTAGGAGTGGTTCCTACAATGAGCAGTTCTTC
.,TRBJ2-2,.,TRBV30,CAWSEGQNTGELFF,TGTGCCTGGAGTGAGGGACAAAACACCGGGGAGCTGTTTTTT
.,TRBJ1-2,.,TRBV5-4,CASSPTGRVFYGYTF,TGTGCCAGCAGCCCAACAGGTAGGGTTTTCTATGGCTACACCTTC
.,TRBJ1-2,.,TRBV7-9,CASSLEQVTYGYTF,TGTGCCAGCAGCTTAGAACAGGTTACCTATGGCTACACCTTC
.,TRBJ1-1,.,TRBV18,CASSPGEANTEAFF,TGTGCCAGCTCACCTGGAGAAGCGAACACTGAAGCTTTCTTT
.,TRBJ1-5,.,TRBV19,CASSVQGGQPQHF,TGTGCCAGTAGTGTACAGGGAGGGCAGCCCCAGCATTTT
TRBD1,TRBJ1-6,once,TRBV5-6,CASSLTGGRGALHF,TGTGCCAGCAGCTTGACAGGGGGCAGGGGAGCCCTCCACTTT
TRBD1,TRBJ2-2,.,TRBV5-1,CATEGGTGNTGELFF,TGCGCCACCGAGGGCGGGACAGGGAACACCGGGGAGCTGTTTTTT
.,TRBJ1-2,.,TRBV28,CASSLPDSFNYGYTF,TGTGCCAGCAGTTTGCCGGACAGTTTCAACTATGGCTACACCTTC
.,TRBJ1-5,.,TRBV28,CASSSQGHQPQHF,TGTGCCAGCAGTTCTCAGGGTCATCAGCCCCAGCATTTT
.,TRBJ2-5,.,TRBV4-1,CASSQERRGEAQYF,TGCGCCAGCAGCCAAGAACGGCGGGGTGAGGCCCAGTACTTC
.,TRBJ1-5,.,TRBV6-5,CASSSYNQPQHF,TGTGCCAGCAGCTCCTACAATCAGCCCCAGCATTTT
TRBD1,TRBJ2-7,.,TRBV6-1,CASILRGQSYEQYF,TGTGCCAGCATCCTTAGGGGACAGAGCTACGAGCAGTACTTC
.,TRBJ1-2,.,TRBV6-5,CASTSWGDYGYTF,TGTGCCAGCACCTCCTGGGGGGACTATGGCTACACCTTC
.,TRBJ1-2,once,TRBV25-1,CASSESGSNYGYTF,TGTGCCAGCAGTGAATCTGGCTCTAACTATGGCTACACCTTC
TRBD1,TRBJ1-5,once,TRBV6-1,CATRHGQGSNQPQHF,TGTGCCACCCGACATGGACAGGGGAGCAATCAGCCCCAGCATTTT
.,TRBJ2-5,few,TRBV7-4,CASSLRGLQSGETQYF,TGTGCCAGCAGCTTACGTGGACTCCAATCAGGAGAGACCCAGTACTTC
TRBD2,TRBJ2-2,.,TRBV4-3,CASSQGLAGGNTGELFF,TGCGCCAGCAGCCAAGGACTAGCGGGAGGGAACACCGGGGAGCTGTTTTTT
.,TRBJ2-5,.,TRBV5-5,CASSLLAPETQYF,TGTGCCAGCAGCCTCCTGGCCCCAGAGACCCAGTACTTC
TRBD2,TRBJ2-1,.,TRBV9,CASSVASTSGGGLEQFF,TGTGCCAGCAGCGTAGCCTCGACTAGCGGGGGGGGGTTGGAGCAGTTCTTC
.,TRBJ1-5,few,TRBV27,CATQGLDSNQPQHF,TGTGCGACGCAGGGCCTCGATAGCAATCAGCCCCAGCATTTT
.,TRBJ1-1,.,TRBV11-2,CASSPWGGAENTEAFF,TGTGCCAGCAGCCCCTGGGGGGGCGCGGAGAACACTGAAGCTTTCTTT
.,TRBJ1-1,few,TRBV6-1,CASSLGGTNTEAFF,TGTGCCAGCAGCTTGGGGGGGACGAACACTGAAGCTTTCTTT
TRBD2,TRBJ2-1,few,TRBV6-1,CASRHPSGIYNEQFF,TGTGCCAGCAGGCACCCTAGCGGGATTTACAATGAGCAGTTCTTC
TRBD2,TRBJ2-7,once,TRBV27,CASRQAGGSYEQYF,TGTGCCAGCAGGCAAGCGGGGGGATCCTACGAGCAGTACTTC
.,TRBJ2-7,.,TRBV30,CAWSDGHGQYF,TGTGCCTGGAGTGATGGACATGGGCAGTACTTC
TRBD2,TRBJ2-7,.,TRBV11-3,CATAGGSNSYEQYF,TGTGCCACTGCCGGCGGGAGTAACTCCTACGAGCAGTACTTC